This T cell receptor beta chain was recovered during a study of blood T cell repertoires in COVID-19. On the study more broadly: Both acute and convalescent COVID-19 samples were obtained from the United States, Italy and Spain. Sample material is recorded as cDNA or gDNA derived from T cells, B-cell-depleted T cells, or PBMCs.

Per the original methods: The assay estimated nucleated cells by amplifying reference gene primers. Only in-frame clones appear in the TCRdb table, and some are missing; sequencing was by immunoSEQ multiplex PCR. V, J and clone size are taken as reported in that table, and D and trimming were inferred from the DNA itself. In the table there are 75,000 to 95,000 clones, 87% of which are singletons. The J segment lost 0 bases and the V segment lost 4 bases, leaving 2 bases of the junction unmatched. Germline CDR1 MNHEY, CDR2 SVGAGI. The CDR3 runs 15 residues. This clonotype was obtained from a human donor in a cohort sampled during active COVID-19. Material for sequencing was peripheral blood. This chain links TRBV6-5 with TRBJ1-1; 10 bases match TRBD1. DNA for the CDR3: TGTGCCAGCAGTTGGGGACAGGGGATGAACACTGAAGCTTTCTTT. Protein: CASSWGQGMNTEAFF.